This paragraph reports one TCR beta chain. These data are taken from a study of blood T cell repertoires in COVID-19. V lost 4 bases to trimming and J lost 6 bases, with 11 bases between them. Germline V gene sequence: CDR1 SGHDT, CDR2 YYEEEE. CDR3 length: 13 residues. TCRdb's copy holds only in-frame clones and misses some; the assay was immunoSEQ multiplex PCR. The table has 250,000 to 300,000 clones, 86% seen once. Specimen: peripheral blood. This clonotype originated in a woman aged 25 to 39 with active or convalescent COVID-19. This chain joins TRBV5-6 and TRBJ2-4; tentative D call: TRBD2 (5 bases). This chain's CDR3 is CASSTGWRNIQYF. CDR3 DNA: TGTGCCAGCAGCACGGGGTGGAGAAACATTCAGTACTTC.